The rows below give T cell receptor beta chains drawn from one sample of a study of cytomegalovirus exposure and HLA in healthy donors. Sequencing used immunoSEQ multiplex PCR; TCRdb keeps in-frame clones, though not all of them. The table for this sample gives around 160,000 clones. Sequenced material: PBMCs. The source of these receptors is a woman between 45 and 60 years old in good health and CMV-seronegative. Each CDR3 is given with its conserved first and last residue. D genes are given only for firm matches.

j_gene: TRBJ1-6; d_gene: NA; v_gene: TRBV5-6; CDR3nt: TGTGCCAGCAGCCCTGACAGGAGGTTATCACCCCTCCACTTT; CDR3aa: CASSPDRRLSPLHF
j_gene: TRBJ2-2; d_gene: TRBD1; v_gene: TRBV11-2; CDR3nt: TGTGCCAGCAGCACCCGACAGGGGCGACGGACCGGGGAGCTGTTTTTT; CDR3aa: CASSTRQGRRTGELFF
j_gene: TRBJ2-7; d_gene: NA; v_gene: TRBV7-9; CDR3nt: TGTGCCAGCAGCCGCGGTGATATCTCCTACGAGCAGTACTTC; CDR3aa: CASSRGDISYEQYF
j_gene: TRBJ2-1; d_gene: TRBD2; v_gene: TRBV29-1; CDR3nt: TGCAGCGTTGATACAGCTAGCGGGGGGGATGATGAGCAGTTCTTC; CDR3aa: CSVDTASGGDDEQFF
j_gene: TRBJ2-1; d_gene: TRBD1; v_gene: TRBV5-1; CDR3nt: TGCGCCAGCAGCTGGGGGACAGGGGAGGGTGAGCAGTTCTTC; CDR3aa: CASSWGTGEGEQFF
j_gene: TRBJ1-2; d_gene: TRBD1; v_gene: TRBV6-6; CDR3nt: TGTGCCAGCAATCCGGACAGGGGAATTGGGGGCTACACCTTC; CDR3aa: CASNPDRGIGGYTF
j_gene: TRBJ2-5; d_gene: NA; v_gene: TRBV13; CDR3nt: TGTGCCAGCAGCTCCCGGGACACCGAAGAGACCCAGTACTTC; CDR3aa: CASSSRDTEETQYF
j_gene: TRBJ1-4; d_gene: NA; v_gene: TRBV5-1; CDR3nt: TGCGCCAGCAGCTTGCCAAATGAAAAACTGTTTTTT; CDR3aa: CASSLPNEKLFF
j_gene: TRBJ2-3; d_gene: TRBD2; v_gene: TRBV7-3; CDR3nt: TGTGCCAGCAGTTCTAGCGGGGTTAGCACAGATACGCAGTATTTT; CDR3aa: CASSSSGVSTDTQYF
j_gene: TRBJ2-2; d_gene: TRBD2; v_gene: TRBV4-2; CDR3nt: TGTGCCAGCAGCCAAGGACTAGCGGGGGGGCCTAGAACCGGGGAGCTGTTTTTT; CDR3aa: CASSQGLAGGPRTGELFF
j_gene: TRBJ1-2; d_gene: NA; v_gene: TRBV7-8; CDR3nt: TGTGCCAGCAGCTTATCAGGGGCCGACCTTCACTATGGCTACACCTTC; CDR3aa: CASSLSGADLHYGYTF
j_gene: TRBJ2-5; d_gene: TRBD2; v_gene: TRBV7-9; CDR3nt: TGTGCCAGCAGCCCCGGGAGGGGGGAAGAGACCCAGTACTTC; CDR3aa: CASSPGRGEETQYF
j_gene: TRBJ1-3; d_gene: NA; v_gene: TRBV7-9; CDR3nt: TGTGCCAGCAGCTTTGGGGGGACCTCTGGAAACACCATATATTTT; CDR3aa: CASSFGGTSGNTIYF
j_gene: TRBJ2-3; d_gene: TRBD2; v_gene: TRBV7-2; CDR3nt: TGTGCCAGCAGCACGCGTTCTAGCGGGAGTTTAGATACGCAGTATTTT; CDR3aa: CASSTRSSGSLDTQYF
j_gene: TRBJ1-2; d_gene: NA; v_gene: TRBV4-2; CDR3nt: TGTGCCAGCAGCCAAGATCTGACAGGTGATGGCTACACCTTC; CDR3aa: CASSQDLTGDGYTF
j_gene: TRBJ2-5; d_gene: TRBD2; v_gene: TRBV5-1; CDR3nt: TGCGCCACCGCGCTGACTAGCCTCGGGACCCAGTACTTC; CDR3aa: CATALTSLGTQYF
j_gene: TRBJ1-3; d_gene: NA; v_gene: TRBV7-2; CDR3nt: TGTGCCAGCAGCCCACTATGGGAGGGATCAGAAGGAAACACCATATATTTT; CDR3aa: CASSPLWEGSEGNTIYF
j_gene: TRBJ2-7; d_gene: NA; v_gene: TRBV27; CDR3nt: TGTGCCAGCAGATTGAGGAAGGGGGAGCAGTACTTC; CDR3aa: CASRLRKGEQYF
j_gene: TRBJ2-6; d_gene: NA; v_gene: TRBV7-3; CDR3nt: TGTGCCAGCAGCTTTCGCTCTGGGGCCAACGTCCTGACTTTC; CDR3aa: CASSFRSGANVLTF
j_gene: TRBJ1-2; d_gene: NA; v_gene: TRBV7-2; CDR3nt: TGTGCCAGCAGCTCAACGGGACTGGCTGAAGGCTACACCTTC; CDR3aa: CASSSTGLAEGYTF
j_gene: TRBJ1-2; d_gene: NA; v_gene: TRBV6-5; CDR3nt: TGTGCCAGCAGTTACCGCAGTGGGGGGGGCTACACCTTC; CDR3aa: CASSYRSGGGYTF
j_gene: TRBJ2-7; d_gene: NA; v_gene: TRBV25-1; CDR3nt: TGTGCCAGCAGTGATGGCATCTCCTACGAGCAGTACTTC; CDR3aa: CASSDGISYEQYF
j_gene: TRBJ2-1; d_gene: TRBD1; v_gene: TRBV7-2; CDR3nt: TGTGCCAGCAGCCCCGACAGGGACAGCGAGGGGGAGCAGTTCTTC; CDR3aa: CASSPDRDSEGEQFF
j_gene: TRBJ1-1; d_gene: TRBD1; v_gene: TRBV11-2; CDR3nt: TGTGCCAGCAGCTTAGTAGGGACAGGGAACACTGAAGCTTTCTTT; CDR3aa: CASSLVGTGNTEAFF
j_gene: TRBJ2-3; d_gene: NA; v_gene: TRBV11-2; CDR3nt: TGTGCCAGCAGCTTAGTTACTAGCACAGATACGCAGTATTTT; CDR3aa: CASSLVTSTDTQYF
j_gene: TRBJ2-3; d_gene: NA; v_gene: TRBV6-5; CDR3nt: TGTGCCAGCACCGACAGGTATTCCACAGATACGCAGTATTTT; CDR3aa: CASTDRYSTDTQYF
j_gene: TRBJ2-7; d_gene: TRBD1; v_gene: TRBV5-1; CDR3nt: TGCGCCAGCAGCTTACCGGGACAGTACGAGCAGTACTTC; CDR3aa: CASSLPGQYEQYF
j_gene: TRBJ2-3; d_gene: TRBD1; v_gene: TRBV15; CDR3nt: TGTGCCACCAGCCGAGACAGGGCTTTGAACACAGATACGCAGTATTTT; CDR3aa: CATSRDRALNTDTQYF
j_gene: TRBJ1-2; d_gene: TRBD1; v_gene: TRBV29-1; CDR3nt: TGCAGCACCCGACAGGGAGATTTAAGTGGCTACACCTTC; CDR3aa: CSTRQGDLSGYTF
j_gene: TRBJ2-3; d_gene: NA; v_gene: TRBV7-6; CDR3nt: TGTGCCAGCAGCTTGGGACATGGGGGAGATACGCAGTATTTT; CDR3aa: CASSLGHGGDTQYF
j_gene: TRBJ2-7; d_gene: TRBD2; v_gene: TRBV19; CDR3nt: TGTGCCAGTAGTTCCACGGGACTAGCTTCCTACGAGCAGTACTTC; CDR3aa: CASSSTGLASYEQYF
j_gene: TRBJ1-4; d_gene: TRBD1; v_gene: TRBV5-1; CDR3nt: TGCGCCAGCAGCTTGGGGGGGACAGGTGCAACTAATGAAAAACTGTTTTTT; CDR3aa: CASSLGGTGATNEKLFF
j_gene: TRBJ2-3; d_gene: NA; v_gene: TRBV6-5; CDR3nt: TGTGCCAGCAGTTACATCGCGGGGAGCACAGATACGCAGTATTTT; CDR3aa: CASSYIAGSTDTQYF
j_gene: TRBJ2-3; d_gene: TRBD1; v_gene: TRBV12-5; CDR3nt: TGTGCTAGTGGCACCGGGACAGGGACAGATACGCAGTATTTT; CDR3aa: CASGTGTGTDTQYF
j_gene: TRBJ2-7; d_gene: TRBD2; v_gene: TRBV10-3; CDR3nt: TGTGCCATCAGTGAGGAGGGATTAGCTAGCGGGAGTCGCAGGCGCGGCTACGAGCAGTACTTC; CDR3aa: CAISEEGLASGSRRRGYEQYF
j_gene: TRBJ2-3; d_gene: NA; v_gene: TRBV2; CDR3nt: TGTGCCAGCACCGGACGGGGGAGAACAGATACGCAGTATTTT; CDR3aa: CASTGRGRTDTQYF
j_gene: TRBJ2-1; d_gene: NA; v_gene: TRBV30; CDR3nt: TGTGCCTGGAGTTCTACCCGACAGAAGCAGTTCTTC; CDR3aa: CAWSSTRQKQFF
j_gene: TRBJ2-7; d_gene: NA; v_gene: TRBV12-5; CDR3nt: TGTGCTAGTGGTCCACGGGATGGGGTTTACGAGCAGTACTTC; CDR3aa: CASGPRDGVYEQYF
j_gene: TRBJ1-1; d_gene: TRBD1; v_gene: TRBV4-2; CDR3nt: TGTGCCAGCAGCCAAGAAATAGGGGGCACCCTTGGGGCTTTCTTT; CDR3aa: CASSQEIGGTLGAFF
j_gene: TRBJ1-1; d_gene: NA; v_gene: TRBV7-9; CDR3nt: TGTGCCAGCAGCCCCACACCGTCGGGGGGCCTACCAGAAGCTTTCTTT; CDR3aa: CASSPTPSGGLPEAFF
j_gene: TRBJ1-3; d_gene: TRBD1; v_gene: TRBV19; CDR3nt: TGTGCCAGTAGTTGGGGACAGCGTCTGGGAAACACCATATATTTT; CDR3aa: CASSWGQRLGNTIYF
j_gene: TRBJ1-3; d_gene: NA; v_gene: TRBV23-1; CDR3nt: TGCGCCAGCAGTCAACGGGGTGATGGAAACACCATATATTTT; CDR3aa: CASSQRGDGNTIYF
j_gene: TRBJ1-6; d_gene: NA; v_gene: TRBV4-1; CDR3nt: TGCGCCAGCAGCCAAAGCCAGGGGCTTTCACCCCTCCACTTT; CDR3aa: CASSQSQGLSPLHF
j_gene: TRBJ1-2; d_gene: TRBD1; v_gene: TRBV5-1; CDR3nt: TGCGCCAGCAGCTTGGCCCCAGGGGGCTTAAGTGGCTACACCTTC; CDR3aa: CASSLAPGGLSGYTF